This T cell receptor beta chain stems from a study of T cells in Graves' hyperthyroidism and ophthalmopathy. At the level of the study: Peripheral blood specimens were obtained at initial diagnosis, prior to any treatment.

Orbital computed tomography and thyroid ultrasound, together with serum TRAb and thyroxine and clinical symptoms, were used for diagnoses. V lost 2 bases and J 0 bases, leaving 6 bases between the germline ends. This CDR3 is built from 13 residues. Germline CDR1 is GTSNPN and CDR2 is SVGIG (reference sequence). Amplified TCR beta CDR3 regions derived from RNA transcripts. Carried out on the TCR CDR3, a first-round RT-PCR used the HTBI primer set. One entry per CDR3 protein results from TCRdb running MiXCR on the multiplex PCR reads. The sample shows about 350,000 distinct CDR3 sequences, roughly 18% of them seen only once. The sample holds many counts of this clonotype.

The chain links TRBV30 to TRBJ2-3; D not certain. Sample: blood. The TCR comes from a woman aged 40 to 55 with Graves' ophthalmopathy. The CDR3 sequence is CAWSPYSTDTQYF. For the CDR3, the DNA is TGTGCCTGGAGTCCCTATAGCACAGATACGCAGTATTTT.